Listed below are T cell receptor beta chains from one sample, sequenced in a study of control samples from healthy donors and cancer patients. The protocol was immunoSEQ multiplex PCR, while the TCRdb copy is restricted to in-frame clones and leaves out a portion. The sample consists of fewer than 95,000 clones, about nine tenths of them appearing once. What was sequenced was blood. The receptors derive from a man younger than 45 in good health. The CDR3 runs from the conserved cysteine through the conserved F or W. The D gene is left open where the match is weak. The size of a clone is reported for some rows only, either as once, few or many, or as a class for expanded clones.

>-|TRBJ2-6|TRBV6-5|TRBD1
CASRLDRAGANVLTF
TGTGCCAGCAGACTGGACAGGGCTGGGGCCAACGTCCTGACTTTC
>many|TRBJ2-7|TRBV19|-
CASSISPWSDHEQYF
TGTGCCAGTAGTATATCCCCGTGGAGCGACCACGAGCAGTACTTC
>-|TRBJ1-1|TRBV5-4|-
CASSLVGSNTEAFF
TGTGCCAGCAGCTTGGTGGGGTCGAACACTGAAGCTTTCTTT
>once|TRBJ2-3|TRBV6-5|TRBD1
CASGDRGLTDTQYF
TGTGCCAGCGGGGACAGGGGTTTAACAGATACGCAGTATTTT
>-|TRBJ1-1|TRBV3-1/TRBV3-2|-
CASSRTQSLSGAFF
TGTGCCAGCAGCCGAACCCAAAGTCTTTCAGGAGCTTTCTTT
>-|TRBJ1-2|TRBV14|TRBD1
CASSQTGGVNYGYTF
TGTGCCAGCAGCCAAACAGGGGGTGTTAACTATGGCTACACCTTC
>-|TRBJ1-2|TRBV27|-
CASSLNSGGGYTF
TGTGCCAGCAGTTTAAACTCCGGGGGTGGCTACACCTTC
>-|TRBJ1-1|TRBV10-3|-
CAITDRGLSTEAFF
TGTGCCATCACTGACCGGGGGCTGAGCACTGAAGCTTTCTTT
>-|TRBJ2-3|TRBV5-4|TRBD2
CASSLRLAKSTDTQYF
TGTGCCAGCAGCCTGAGACTAGCGAAAAGCACAGATACGCAGTATTTT
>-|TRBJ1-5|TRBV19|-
CASSFQTVYSNQPQHF
TGTGCCAGTAGTTTTCAGACAGTCTATAGCAATCAGCCCCAGCATTTT
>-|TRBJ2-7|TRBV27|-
CASSFRDTKQQYF
TGTGCCAGCAGTTTCCGGGACACGAAACAGCAGTACTTC
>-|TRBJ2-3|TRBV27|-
CASSSLAFAQSTDTQYF
TGTGCCAGCAGTTCCTTGGCTTTTGCCCAGTCCACAGATACGCAGTATTTT
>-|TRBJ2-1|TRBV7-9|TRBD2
CASSLSPGREFF
TGTGCCAGCAGCCTAAGCCCGGGGAGGGAGTTCTTC
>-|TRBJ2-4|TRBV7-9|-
CASSPDLSFKNIQYF
TGTGCCAGCAGTCCCGACCTGAGTTTCAAAAACATTCAGTACTTC
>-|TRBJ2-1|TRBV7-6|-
CASSLGQGRPTHNEQFF
TGTGCCAGCAGCTTAGGTCAGGGACGGCCGACACACAATGAGCAGTTCTTC
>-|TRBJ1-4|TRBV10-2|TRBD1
CASSESGGGASNEKLFF
TGCGCCAGCAGTGAGTCAGGAGGGGGCGCAAGCAATGAAAAACTGTTTTTT
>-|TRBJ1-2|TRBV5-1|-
CASSLAGGALYGYTF
TGCGCCAGCAGCTTGGCGGGGGGCGCACTCTATGGCTACACCTTC
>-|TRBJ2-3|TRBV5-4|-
CASSSRGDTQYF
TGTGCCAGCAGCTCGCGGGGAGATACGCAGTATTTT
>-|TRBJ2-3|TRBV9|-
CASSVGPDTQYF
TGTGCCAGCAGCGTAGGTCCAGATACGCAGTATTTT
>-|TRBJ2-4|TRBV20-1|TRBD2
CSANEAGGPLAKNIQYF
TGCAGTGCTAATGAAGCGGGGGGGCCTCTAGCCAAAAACATTCAGTACTTC
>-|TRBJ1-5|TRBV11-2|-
CASSLDPGVSNQPQHF
TGTGCCAGCAGCTTAGATCCAGGGGTCAGCAATCAGCCCCAGCATTTT
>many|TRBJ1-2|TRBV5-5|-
CASSLAVGGYTF
TGTGCCAGCAGCTTGGCGGTGGGCGGCTACACCTTC
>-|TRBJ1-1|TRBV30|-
CAWSEIATEAFF
TGTGCCTGGAGTGAAATCGCCACTGAAGCTTTCTTT
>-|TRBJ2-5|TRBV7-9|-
CASSTPRQGGETQYF
TGTGCCAGCAGCACCCCTCGGCAGGGTGGGGAGACCCAGTACTTC
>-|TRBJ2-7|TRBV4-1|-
CASSLRMVGGEQYF
TGCGCCAGCAGCCTCCGAATGGTTGGGGGTGAGCAGTACTTC
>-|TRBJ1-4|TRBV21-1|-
CASSKEDSDPNEKLFF
TGTGCCAGCAGCAAAGAGGACTCAGACCCTAATGAAAAACTGTTTTTT
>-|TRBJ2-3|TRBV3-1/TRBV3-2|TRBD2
CASSSERGAVSDTQYF
TGTGCCAGCAGCTCCGAGCGGGGGGCCGTGTCAGATACGCAGTATTTT
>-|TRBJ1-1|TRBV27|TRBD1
CASSWTGNTEAFF
TGTGCCAGCAGTTGGACAGGGAACACTGAAGCTTTCTTT
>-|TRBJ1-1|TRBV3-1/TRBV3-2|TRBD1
CASSYRAGGPEAFF
TGTGCCAGCAGCTATCGGGCAGGGGGCCCTGAAGCTTTCTTT
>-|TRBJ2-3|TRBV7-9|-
CASSRDLETDTQYF
TGTGCCAGCAGTCGGGATTTAGAAACAGATACGCAGTATTTT
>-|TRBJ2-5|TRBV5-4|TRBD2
CASSRSGGAQETQYF
TGTGCCAGCAGCCGTAGCGGGGGGGCCCAAGAGACCCAGTACTTC
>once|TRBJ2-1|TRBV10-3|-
CAISESGQESDEQFF
TGTGCCATCAGTGAGTCAGGGCAGGAGTCTGATGAGCAGTTCTTC
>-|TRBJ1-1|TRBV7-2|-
CASSLVGGFLTEAFF
TGTGCCAGCAGCTTAGTAGGTGGGTTTCTCACTGAAGCTTTCTTT
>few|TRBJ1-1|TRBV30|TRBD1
CAWSRGLNTEAFF
TGTGCCTGGAGTAGGGGGCTGAACACTGAAGCTTTCTTT
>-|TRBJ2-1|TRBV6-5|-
CASSRVSPTNEQFF
TGTGCCAGCAGCCGGGTCTCTCCCACCAATGAGCAGTTCTTC
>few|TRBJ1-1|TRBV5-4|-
CASSFGRNTEAFF
TGTGCCAGCAGCTTCGGCAGGAACACTGAAGCTTTCTTT
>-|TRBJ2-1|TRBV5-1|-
CASSFGRGRFF
TGCGCCAGCAGCTTTGGGAGGGGGAGGTTCTTC
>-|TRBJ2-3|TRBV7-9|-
CASTLKRDTDTQYF
TGTGCCAGCACCCTAAAGAGGGACACAGATACGCAGTATTTT
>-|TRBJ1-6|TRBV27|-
CASSLSIDYNSPLHF
TGTGCCAGCAGTTTATCGATAGACTATAATTCACCCCTCCACTTT
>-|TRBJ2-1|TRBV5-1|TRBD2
CASSLRGLAGVNEQFF
TGCGCCAGCAGCTTGAGGGGACTAGCGGGGGTAAATGAGCAGTTCTTC
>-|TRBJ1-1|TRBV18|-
CASSPDGQPKHGRNTEAFF
TGTGCCAGCTCACCGGATGGACAGCCAAAACATGGGAGGAACACTGAAGCTTTCTTT
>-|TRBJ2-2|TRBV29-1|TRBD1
CSVRQGRDTGELFF
TGCAGCGTCAGACAGGGCCGGGACACCGGGGAGCTGTTTTTT
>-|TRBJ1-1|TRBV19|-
CASSLFGRVANTEAFF
TGTGCCAGTAGCCTTTTTGGCAGGGTGGCGAACACTGAAGCTTTCTTT
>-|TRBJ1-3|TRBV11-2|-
CASSLGAGSGNTIYF
TGTGCCAGCAGCTTAGGAGCTGGGTCTGGAAACACCATATATTTT
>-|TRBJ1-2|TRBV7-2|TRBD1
CASSTATGGVNGYTF
TGTGCCAGCAGCACCGCCACAGGGGGCGTAAATGGCTACACCTTC
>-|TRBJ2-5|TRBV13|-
CASSSSGGAETQYF
TGTGCCAGCAGCTCCTCGGGGGGCGCAGAGACCCAGTACTTC
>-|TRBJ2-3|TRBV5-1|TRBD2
CASSLGLAGGSDTQYF
TGCGCCAGCAGCTTGGGGCTAGCGGGGGGTTCAGATACGCAGTATTTT
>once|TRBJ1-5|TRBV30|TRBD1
CAWSPFSGTGYNQPQHF
TGTGCCTGGAGTCCTTTTTCCGGGACAGGGTACAATCAGCCCCAGCATTTT
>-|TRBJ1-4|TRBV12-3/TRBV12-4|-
CASSLQGPEKLFF
TGTGCCAGCAGTTTACAGGGACCTGAAAAACTGTTTTTT
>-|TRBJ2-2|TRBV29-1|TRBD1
CSVEDRATGELFF
TGCAGCGTCGAGGACAGGGCCACCGGGGAGCTGTTTTTT
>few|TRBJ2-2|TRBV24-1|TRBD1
CATSDPGQGATGELFF
TGTGCCACCAGTGACCCCGGACAGGGGGCGACCGGGGAGCTGTTTTTT
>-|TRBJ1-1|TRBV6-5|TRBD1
CASRQGVNTEAFF
TGTGCCAGCCGGCAGGGGGTGAACACTGAAGCTTTCTTT